This entry lists 25 T cell receptor beta chains sequenced from one sample in a study of blood T cell repertoires in COVID-19. Some clones are missing from TCRdb's copy, which holds only in-frame ones; the method was immunoSEQ multiplex PCR. Of roughly 240,000 clones in the sample, more than 70% were seen once. The source material was PBMCs or T cells enriched from blood (not recorded which). The receptors originated from a woman aged 40 to 50 with acute COVID-19.

The chain has TRBV14 and TRBJ2-1; D is perhaps TRBD2 (6 bases). The V gene lost 4 bases and the J gene lost 7 bases, with 26 bases spanning the gap. The CDR3 has 18 residues. CDR1 and CDR2 from the germline V gene are SGHDN and FVKESK. Here the CDR3 reads CASSRLTSYGGAGNEQFF. In DNA, the CDR3 is TGTGCCAGCAGCCGCCTCACTAGTTACGGAGGGGCTGGGAATGAGCAGTTCTTC.

This clone was seen once. The chain uses TRBV23-1 and TRBJ1-5, with 7 bases identical to TRBD1. TRBV23-1 is an ORF, with its function uncertain. This CDR3 contains 19 residues. After removal of 3 bases from V and 4 bases from J, the junction contained 18 bases not matched to a gene. CDR3 DNA: TGCGCCAGCAGTCATCGCATAGGACCCGGGACAGAGAAGAATCAGCCCCAGCATTTT. Residues: CASSHRIGPGTEKNQPQHF.

This chain connects TRBV11-2 to TRBJ2-1, with TRBD2 matching 12 bases. CDR3 length: 16 residues. After removal of 1 base from V and 9 bases from J, the junction contained 7 bases not matched to a gene. CDR1 is SGHAT and CDR2 is FQNNGV in the germline V gene. The CDR3 spells CASSLALAGGKGEQFF. The CDR3, as DNA: TGTGCCAGCAGCTTAGCCCTAGCGGGGGGGAAGGGTGAGCAGTTCTTC.

The V gene is TRBV4-2, the J gene TRBJ2-5, with D possibly TRBD2 on 6 matching bases. CDR1 is LGHNA and CDR2 is YNFKEQ in the germline V gene. There are 16 residues in the CDR3. V lost 5 bases, J lost 0 bases, and 16 bases lay in between. CDR3 sequence: CASSSGEGGNQETQYF. CDR3 nucleotide sequence: TGTGCCAGCAGCTCCGGCGAGGGAGGAAACCAAGAGACCCAGTACTTC.

V and J are TRBV7-2 and TRBJ2-2, with TRBD1 matching 8 bases. Trimming at V came to 6 bases and at J to 1 base, leaving 4 bases not matched to a gene. Germline V lookup: CDR1 SGHTA, CDR2 FQGNSA. This CDR3 contains 15 residues. The CDR3 loop is CASSAGTGNTGELFF. Written as DNA, the CDR3 is TGTGCCAGCAGTGCCGGGACAGGGAACACCGGGGAGCTGTTTTTT.

This clone was detected once. CDR3 region: CASSPGTGGVGTEAFF. The CDR3 coding sequence is TGTGCCAGCTCACCGGGGACAGGGGGAGTAGGGACTGAAGCTTTCTTT. The V gene is TRBV18, the J gene TRBJ1-1; 11 bases are a match to TRBD1. Germline loops: CDR1 KGHSH, CDR2 LQKENI. V dropped 3 bases and J dropped 5; count of bases not matched to a gene: 8. The CDR3 sequence is 16 residues long.

The V and J genes are TRBV9 and TRBJ1-2; no clear D. CDR3 length equals 10 residues. Trimming pared 7 bases from V and 8 bases from J, leaving 9 bases between. Per germline, CDR1 SGDLS and CDR2 YYNGEE. The CDR3 here is CASFGKGYTF. The CDR3 bases are TGTGCCAGCTTCGGGAAAGGCTACACCTTC.

The V gene is TRBV27, the J gene TRBJ2-2; 9 bases agree with TRBD1. The CDR3 has 17 amino acids. Trimming took 6 bases from V and 5 from J; bases not matched to a gene: 13. Germline V gene sequence: CDR1 MNHEY, CDR2 SMNVEV (reference sequence). The CDR3 nucleotides are TGTGCCAGCAGCACTCCCCGTAGACAGGGGGGTACCGGGGAGCTGTTTTTT. Encoded protein: CASSTPRRQGGTGELFF.

This clone appeared a single time. The gene calls are TRBV5-5 and TRBJ1-1, with 7 bases fitting TRBD1. The CDR3 length is 14 residues. The V gene's germline CDR1 is SGHKS and CDR2 YYEKEE (reference sequence). V shed 4 bases and J 1 base; nucleotides not matched to a gene: 4. In nucleotides, the CDR3 is TGTGCCAGCAGCGTGACAGGGCCGAACACTGAAGCTTTCTTT. This codes for CASSVTGPNTEAFF. Full variable domain (outside the CDR3, taken from reference TRBV5-5 and TRBJ1-1): DAGVTQSPTHLIKTRGQQVTLRCSPISGHKSVSWYQQVLGQGPQFIFQYYEKEERGRGNFPDRFSARQFPNYSSELNVNALLLGDSALYLCASSVTGPNTEAFFGQGTRLTVV.

The gene calls are TRBV5-8 and TRBJ2-3; possibly TRBD1 for D (5 bases). The V end lost 0 bases, the J end lost 0 bases, and 11 bases lay between the germline ends. Per germline, CDR1 SGHTS and CDR2 YDEGEE. The CDR3 runs 16 residues. The CDR3 bases are TGTGCCAGCAGCTTGGGGAGACAGCGTAGCACAGATACGCAGTATTTT. Residues: CASSLGRQRSTDTQYF. Variable domain in full (rest from reference TRBV5-8 and TRBJ2-3): EAGVTQSPTHLIKTRGQQATLRCSPISGHTSVYWYQQALGLGLQFLLWYDEGEERNRGNFPPRFSGRQFPNYSSELNVNALELEDSALYLCASSLGRQRSTDTQYFGPGTRLTVL.

The gene calls are TRBV6-5 and TRBJ2-2; TRBD1 agrees at 7 bases. Looked up from germline, CDR1 is MNHEY and CDR2 is SVGAGI. This CDR3 comprises 12 residues. After removal of 8 bases from V and 5 bases from J, the junction contained 2 bases not matched to a gene. In nucleotides, the CDR3 is TGTGCCAGCTTACAGGGGACCGGGGAGCTGTTTTTT. This gives the protein CASLQGTGELFF.

The rearrangement joins TRBV10-2 to TRBJ1-2; D not certain. The CDR3 is 14 amino acids. Germline CDR1 and CDR2: WSHSY and SAAADI. V was pared by 4 bases and J by 8 bases, with 17 bases between. The DNA for the CDR3 is TGCGCCAGCAGTGTCGACGGCGGCGGAGGGGGCTACACCTTC. Amino acid sequence: CASSVDGGGGGYTF.

The chain couples TRBV18 to TRBJ1-1; 8 bases map to TRBD1. V shed 3 bases, J shed 4 bases, and the junction held 4 bases outside the gene matches. The CDR3 covers 14 residues. Germline V gene sequence: CDR1 KGHSH, CDR2 LQKENI. In DNA, the CDR3 is TGTGCCAGCTCACCTGGACAGGGTACCACTGAAGCTTTCTTT. It specifies CASSPGQGTTEAFF.

The chain joins TRBV5-5 to TRBJ2-5; D is possibly TRBD2 (6 bases). The CDR3 loop spans 13 amino acids. Per the germline V gene, CDR1 is SGHKS and CDR2 is YYEKEE (reference sequence). V lost 7 bases, J lost 2 bases, and 12 bases lay in between. The CDR3, as DNA: TGTGCCAGCTCTCCCCGGGGGCAAGAGACCCAGTACTTC. Translation gives CASSPRGQETQYF.

This clone was detected only once. The gene calls are TRBV18 and TRBJ1-5; 8 positions match TRBD1. The ends lost 2 bases at V and 6 bases at J; junction bases unmatched: 9. Per the germline V gene, CDR1 is KGHSH and CDR2 is LQKENI. The CDR3 is made up of 16 amino acids. CDR3 DNA sequence: TGTGCCAGCTCACCATCATCCAGGGGGCGCGCTCAGCCCCAGCATTTT. Protein: CASSPSSRGRAQPQHF.

This clone was seen only once. The chain employs TRBV6-5 and TRBJ2-7; maybe TRBD2 (5 bases). This CDR3 spans 14 amino acids. The V and J ends lost 5 bases and 3 bases respectively, with 14 bases between them. Germline-derived CDR1 and CDR2 are MNHEY and SVGAGI. The DNA of the CDR3 is TGTGCCAGCAGTATTCAACGTCGGGACTACGAGCAGTACTTC. Translation: CASSIQRRDYEQYF.

V gene TRBV6-5 combines with J gene TRBJ2-7, with D perhaps TRBD1 (5 bases). This CDR3 contains 14 residues. V shed 2 bases and J shed 3 bases, with 11 bases lying between them. The germline CDR1 and CDR2 sequences are MNHEY and SVGAGI. The CDR3 DNA reads TGTGCCAGCAGTTACGGCCAGGGAATCTACGAGCAGTACTTC. This translates into CASSYGQGIYEQYF.

The rearrangement uses TRBV7-9 and TRBJ1-2; TRBD1 aligns across 7 bases. With 5 bases clipped from V and 0 bases from J, the junction kept 12 bases outside the gene matches. The CDR3 totals 17 residues. Germline CDR1 reads SEHNR; CDR2 reads FQNEAQ (reference sequence). CDR3: CASSLYLGDRANYGYTF. CDR3 in DNA: TGTGCCAGCAGCCTCTACCTAGGGGACAGAGCTAACTATGGCTACACCTTC. Full variable domain (rest looked up from reference TRBV7-9 and TRBJ1-2): DTGVSQNPRHKITKRGQNVTFRCDPISEHNRLYWYRQTLGQGPEFLTYFQNEAQLEKSRLLSDRFSAERPKGSFSTLEIQRTEQGDSAMYLCASSLYLGDRANYGYTFGSGTRLTVV.

The chain joins TRBV15 to TRBJ1-1; no firm D call. The CDR3 consists of 15 residues. Germline V gene sequence: CDR1 LNHNV, CDR2 YYDKDF (reference sequence). Trimming left V 0 bases short and J 1 base short, with 9 bases between. In DNA, the CDR3 is TGTGCCACCAGCAGAGAAAACAGAAAGAACACTGAAGCTTTCTTT. Protein sequence: CATSRENRKNTEAFF.

The chain links TRBV6-5 to TRBJ2-7; D is perhaps TRBD1 (5 bases). Trimming took off 5 bases at V and 2 bases at J, with 13 bases between the two ends. The CDR3 sequence is 14 residues long. Germline V gene data show CDR1 as MNHEY and CDR2 as SVGAGI. The CDR3 reads CASSRQFYTYEQYF. The CDR3 DNA reads as TGTGCCAGCAGTAGACAGTTTTATACCTACGAGCAGTACTTC.

The genes are TRBV30 and TRBJ1-6, with D maybe TRBD1 (6 bases). CDR3 length: 15 amino acids. Germline V gene sequence: CDR1 GTSNPN, CDR2 SVGIG (reference sequence). Trimming removed 2 bases at V and 6 bases at J, with 14 bases between. The CDR3 sequence is CAWSLSGEFNSPLHF. The DNA for the CDR3 is TGTGCCTGGAGTTTATCAGGGGAATTTAATTCACCCCTCCACTTT.

V gene TRBV27 combines with J gene TRBJ1-6, with D possibly TRBD1 on 5 matching bases. Germline-derived CDR1 and CDR2 are MNHEY and SMNVEV (reference sequence). Trimming cost V 2 bases and J 10 bases, with 12 bases left between them. The CDR3 consists of 14 residues. CDR3 loop: CASSLGQGGSPLHF. The CDR3 DNA follows: TGTGCCAGCAGTTTAGGGCAGGGAGGGTCACCCCTCCACTTT.

The rearrangement uses TRBV10-3 and TRBJ1-1, with D hard to call. V lost 6 bases to trimming and J lost 3 bases, with 8 bases between them. CDR3 size: 12 residues. Germline CDR1 ENHRY, CDR2 SYGVKD. The CDR3 sequence: CAISGKDTEAFF. The CDR3 DNA reads TGTGCCATCAGCGGGAAGGACACTGAAGCTTTCTTT.

In this sample, this clone turned up a few times. The chain uses TRBV20-1 and TRBJ2-2, with D possibly TRBD1 on 6 matching bases. V was trimmed by 3 bases and J by 5 bases, leaving 13 bases between them. This CDR3 region has 14 residues. Germline V gene lookup returns CDR1 DFQATT and CDR2 SNEGSKA (reference sequence). The CDR3 loop reads CSASVQGETGELFF. CDR3 DNA sequence: TGCAGTGCTAGTGTACAGGGTGAGACCGGGGAGCTGTTTTTT.

This clone was detected a few times. V usage is TRBV29-1 and J usage is TRBJ2-1; possibly TRBD2 for D (6 bases). Germline CDR1 reads SQVTM; CDR2 reads ANQGSEA. The CDR3 runs 14 residues. The V gene lost 6 bases and the J gene lost 8 bases, with 20 bases spanning the gap. The CDR3 DNA is TGCAGCGTGCAAGGAGGGTCCGGGGTGGATGAGCAGTTCTTC. This encodes CSVQGGSGVDEQFF.